These 18 T cell receptor beta chains share one sample of origin, sequenced in a study of blood T cell repertoires in COVID-19. Profiling relied on immunoSEQ multiplex PCR, and the TCRdb table lists in-frame clones only, not all of them. The profile shows under 250,000 clones, around 83% of them singletons. Sequencing was carried out using peripheral blood. These receptors were collected from a man aged 50-60 years who had recovered from COVID-19.

This chain uses TRBV24-1 with TRBJ2-1; 7 bases match TRBD2. This CDR3 comprises 15 residues. J gave up 2 bases and V 3 bases, and 3 bases lay outside the gene matches. Germline V gene lookup returns CDR1 KGHDR and CDR2 SFDVKD. The CDR3 DNA sequence: TGTGCCACCAGTGATAGCGGGGCGGCCTACAATGAGCAGTTCTTC. This codes for CATSDSGAAYNEQFF.

This clone was counted once. V gene TRBV5-1 combines with J gene TRBJ2-7, with D possibly matching TRBD2 (6 bases). This CDR3 is built from 15 residues. Trimming cost V 3 bases and J 3 bases, with 16 bases left between them. Germline lookup yields CDR1 SGHRS and CDR2 YFSETQ. The CDR3 nucleotides read TGCGCCAGCAGCTCCGGAGGGCGGGATAGCTACGAGCAGTACTTC. Translation gives CASSSGGRDSYEQYF. The entire variable domain, with the rest obtained from reference TRBV5-1 and TRBJ2-7, is as follows: KAGVTQTPRYLIKTRGQQVTLSCSPISGHRSVSWYQQTPGQGLQFLFEYFSETQRNKGNFPGRFSGRQFSNSRSEMNVSTLELGDSALYLCASSSGGRDSYEQYFGPGTRLTVT.

The chain combines TRBV3-1 (or the pseudogene TRBV3-2) with TRBJ1-1; D ambiguous. The germline CDR1 and CDR2 sequences are LGHDT and YNNKEL (reference sequence). This CDR3 is built from 12 residues. V dropped 6 bases and J dropped 2 bases, with 7 bases sitting between them. DNA of the CDR3: TGTGCCAGCAGGGCCTCTAACACTGAAGCTTTCTTT. As protein: CASRASNTEAFF.

This clone was found a few times. V and J are TRBV19 and TRBJ1-2; 7 nucleotides agree with TRBD1. Germline V gene sequence: CDR1 LNHDA, CDR2 SQIVND (reference sequence). The length of the CDR3 is 14 residues. With V trimmed by 7 bases and J by 1 base, 6 bases remained unmatched. The CDR3 DNA reads as TGTGCCAGTAAAGCTCGACAGGGTAACTATGGCTACACCTTC. Protein product: CASKARQGNYGYTF.

This chain links TRBV19 with TRBJ1-5; no clear D. The germline gives CDR1 LNHDA, CDR2 SQIVND (reference sequence). V shed 1 base and J shed 6 bases, with 4 bases lying between them. The CDR3 extends over 12 amino acids. The CDR3 spells CASSIGAQPQHF. The CDR3 DNA reads TGTGCCAGTAGTATAGGGGCTCAGCCCCAGCATTTT.

The chain employs TRBV19 and TRBJ1-5, with 9 bases fitting TRBD1. The J segment lost 6 bases and the V segment lost 6 bases, leaving 6 bases of the junction unmatched. Germline V lookup: CDR1 LNHDA, CDR2 SQIVND (reference sequence). The CDR3 extends over 14 amino acids. CDR3 residues: CASRATGGGQPQHF. The CDR3 DNA is TGTGCCAGTAGGGCGACAGGGGGGGGTCAGCCCCAGCATTTT.

This chain joins TRBV19 and TRBJ2-2; TRBD1 agrees at 10 bases. V was clipped by 4 bases and J by 3 bases; unmatched bases: 5. The germline V gene encodes CDR1 LNHDA and CDR2 SQIVND (reference sequence). The CDR3 loop spans 16 amino acids. The CDR3: CASSTRDRGDTGELFF. CDR3 nucleotide sequence: TGTGCCAGTAGTACTCGGGACAGGGGAGACACCGGGGAGCTGTTTTTT.

The chain couples TRBV9 to TRBJ2-1, with a possible D match to TRBD1 (6 bases). V was trimmed by 3 bases and J by 8 bases, leaving 18 bases between them. Germline values: CDR1 SGDLS, CDR2 YYNGEE. There are 15 residues in the CDR3. The CDR3 here is CASSAPGQGWYEQFF. CDR3 coding DNA: TGTGCCAGCAGCGCGCCGGGACAAGGCTGGTATGAGCAGTTCTTC.

The rearrangement joins TRBV27 to TRBJ2-7; maybe TRBD1 (6 bases). Trimming took off 2 bases at V and 2 bases at J, with 10 bases between the two ends. This CDR3 contains 14 residues. Germline V gene sequence: CDR1 MNHEY, CDR2 SMNVEV (reference sequence). The DNA of the CDR3 is TGTGCCAGCAGTTTAGCGGACAGCCCCTACGAGCAGTACTTC. This translates into CASSLADSPYEQYF.

The rearrangement links TRBV7-2 to TRBJ1-1; 8 bases line up with TRBD1. The CDR3 has 14 amino acids. Trimming cost V 2 bases and J 7 bases; bases outside gene matches: 6. The germline gives CDR1 SGHTA, CDR2 FQGNSA. CDR3 residues: CASSLTQGVSEAFF. The CDR3 DNA is TGTGCCAGCAGCTTAACACAGGGGGTTAGTGAAGCTTTCTTT.

This sequence joins TRBV18 and TRBJ2-7; 7 nucleotides line up with TRBD1. Losses at the gene ends were 4 bases for V and 1 base for J; bases not matched to a gene: 1. Germline lookup yields CDR1 KGHSH and CDR2 LQKENI. The CDR3 loop spans 13 amino acids. CDR3 amino acids: CASSRQGSYEQYF. The DNA of the CDR3 is TGTGCCAGCTCACGACAGGGTTCCTACGAGCAGTACTTC.

On this clone: A junction boundary mismatches the germline segment, possibly from a read error. CDR3 region: CASSLTAGQRGDF. DNA for the CDR3: TGCGCCAGCAGCTTGACGGCAGGCCAACGGGGGGACTTC. The chain uses TRBV5-1 and TRBJ2-4, with TRBD2 identical over 7 bases. The CDR3 loop spans 13 amino acids. The germline V gene has CDR1 SGHRS and CDR2 YFSETQ.

The chain employs TRBV4-2 and TRBJ2-7, with 9 bases lining up with TRBD1. This CDR3 is 15 amino acids long. Germline assignment: CDR1 LGHNA and CDR2 YNFKEQ. Unmatched junction bases numbered 5, after V lost 3 bases and J lost 2 bases. The CDR3 reads CASSQPGQGTYEQYF. CDR3 nucleotide sequence: TGTGCCAGCAGCCAGCCGGGACAGGGAACCTACGAGCAGTACTTC.

This clone was counted between two and nine times. The chain has TRBV23-1 and TRBJ2-7; no firm D call. TRBV23-1 is annotated as an ORF whose role is uncertain. The CDR3 covers 16 residues. Between the trimmed V and J ends, which lost 0 bases and 1 base, there was a span of 13 bases. This chain's CDR3 is CASSQSSVSTSYEQYF. The CDR3 DNA sequence: TGCGCCAGCAGTCAATCGAGTGTGTCTACGTCCTACGAGCAGTACTTC.

The chain has TRBV25-1 and TRBJ2-1, with D possibly matching TRBD1 (5 bases). Trimming pared 2 bases from V and 10 bases from J, leaving 21 bases between. CDR1 and CDR2 from the germline V gene are MGHDK and SYGVNS. This CDR3 is 16 amino acids long. The CDR3 loop is CASSEEGPGLPSEQFF. CDR3 DNA sequence: TGTGCCAGCAGTGAAGAAGGGCCAGGGTTACCCTCCGAGCAGTTCTTC.

V and J are TRBV6-5 and TRBJ2-3, with D hard to call. V was cut by 4 bases and J by 3 bases, with 11 bases left in between. The germline V gene encodes CDR1 MNHEY and CDR2 SVGAGI. The CDR3 extends over 14 amino acids. As DNA, the CDR3 is TGTGCCAGCAGTTCCCTTCTAATAACAGATACGCAGTATTTT. It codes for CASSSLLITDTQYF.

This chain uses TRBV10-2 with TRBJ2-7, with D hard to call. V lost 6 bases, J lost 3 bases, and 9 bases lay in between. In germline, CDR1 is WSHSY, CDR2 SAAADI. CDR3 length: 12 residues. CDR3 sequence (DNA): TGCGCCAGCAGCGGGTCCCACTACGAGCAGTACTTC. This gives the protein CASSGSHYEQYF.

The CDR3 protein is CASSSLGAGENEQYF. The CDR3 coding sequence is TGTGCCAGCAGTTCCCTCGGGGCGGGAGAGAACGAGCAGTACTTC. V usage is TRBV28 and J usage is TRBJ2-7; TRBD2 matches at 7 bases. Germline V gene sequence: CDR1 MDHEN, CDR2 SYDVKM. J gave up 5 bases and V 4 bases, and 11 bases lay outside the gene matches. The CDR3 length is 15 residues. Using reference TRBV28 and TRBJ2-7 for the parts outside the CDR3, the full variable domain is DVKVTQSSRYLVKRTGEKVFLECVQDMDHENMFWYRQDPGLGLRLIYFSYDVKMKEKGDIPEGYSVSREKKERFSLILESASTNQTSMYLCASSSLGAGENEQYFGPGTRLTVT.